The clone carrying this T cell receptor beta chain was detected only once. Its antigen is unidentified. Each CDR3 protein is one row after TCRdb ran MiXCR on the RT-PCR reads. The data show 280,000 or so distinct CDR3 sequences, around a fifth seen once. This sample is drawn from a study of response to subunit inactivated influenza vaccine. Regarding the study as a whole: Authors suggested each seasonal flu vaccination may recruit only limited numbers of new T cells.

The CDR3 has 16 amino acids. Deletions cut 0 bases from V and 0 bases from J, with 12 bases between. V usage is TRBV12-3 or TRBV12-4 and J usage is TRBJ2-7; the D gene is possibly TRBD2 (5 bases). This clonotype was sampled from a man between 50 and 69 years old who received an inactivated influenza vaccine. Sequencing used PBMCs from blood, obtained approximately 20 months after vaccination. In DNA form, the CDR3 reads TGTGCCAGCAGTTTAGCCCCAGCGGATAGCTCCTACGAGCAGTACTTC. Translation: CASSLAPADSSYEQYF.